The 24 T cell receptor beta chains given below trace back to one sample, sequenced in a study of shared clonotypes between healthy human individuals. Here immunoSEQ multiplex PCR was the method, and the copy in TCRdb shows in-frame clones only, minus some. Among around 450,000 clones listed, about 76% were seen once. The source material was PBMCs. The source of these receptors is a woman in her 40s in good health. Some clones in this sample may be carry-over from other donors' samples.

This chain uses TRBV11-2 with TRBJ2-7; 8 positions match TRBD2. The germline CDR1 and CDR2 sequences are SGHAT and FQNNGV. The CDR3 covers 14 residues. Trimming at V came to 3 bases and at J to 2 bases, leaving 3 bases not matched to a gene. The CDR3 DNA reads TGTGCCAGCAGCTTTACTAGCGGACCCTACGAGCAGTACTTC. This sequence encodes CASSFTSGPYEQYF.

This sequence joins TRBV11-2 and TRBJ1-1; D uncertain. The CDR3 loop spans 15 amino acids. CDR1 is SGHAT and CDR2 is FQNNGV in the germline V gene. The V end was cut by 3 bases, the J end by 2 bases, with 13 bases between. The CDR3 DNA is TGTGCCAGCAGCTTCGACTGGACGGGAAACACTGAAGCTTTCTTT. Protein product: CASSFDWTGNTEAFF.

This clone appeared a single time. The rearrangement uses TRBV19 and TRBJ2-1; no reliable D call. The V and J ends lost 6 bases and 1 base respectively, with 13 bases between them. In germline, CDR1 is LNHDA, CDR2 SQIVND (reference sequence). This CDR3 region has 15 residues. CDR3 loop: CASRLAAESYNEQFF. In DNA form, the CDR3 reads TGTGCCAGTAGGTTAGCAGCCGAATCCTACAATGAGCAGTTCTTC.

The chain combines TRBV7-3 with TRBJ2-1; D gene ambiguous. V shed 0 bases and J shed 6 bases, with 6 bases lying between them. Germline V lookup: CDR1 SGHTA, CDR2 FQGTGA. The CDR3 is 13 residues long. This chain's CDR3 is CASSLTRANEQFF. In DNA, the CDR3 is TGTGCCAGCAGCTTAACTAGAGCCAATGAGCAGTTCTTC.

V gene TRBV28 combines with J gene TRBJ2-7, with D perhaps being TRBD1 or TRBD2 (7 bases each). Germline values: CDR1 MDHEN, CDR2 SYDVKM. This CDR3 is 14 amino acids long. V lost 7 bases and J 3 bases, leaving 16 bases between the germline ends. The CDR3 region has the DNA TGTGCCAGCACAAAGGGAGGGGGCGTCTACGAGCAGTACTTC. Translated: CASTKGGGVYEQYF.

Written as DNA, the CDR3 is TGTGCCAGCAGCCGGGGCGCACTAGCGGGGGGATATGAGCAGTACTTC. Translated, it gives CASSRGALAGGYEQYF. This chain links TRBV5-6 with TRBJ2-7; 12 nucleotides match TRBD2. The CDR3 has 16 amino acids. From germline, CDR1 is SGHDT and CDR2 YYEEEE. The trim removed 4 bases at V and 7 bases at J, leaving 12 bases unmatched.

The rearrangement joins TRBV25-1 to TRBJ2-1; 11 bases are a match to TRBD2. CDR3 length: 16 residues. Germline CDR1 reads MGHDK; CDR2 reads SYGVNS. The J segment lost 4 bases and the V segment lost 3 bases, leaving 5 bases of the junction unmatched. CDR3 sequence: CASSDPLAGAYNEQFF. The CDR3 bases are TGTGCCAGCAGTGATCCACTAGCGGGGGCTTACAATGAGCAGTTCTTC.

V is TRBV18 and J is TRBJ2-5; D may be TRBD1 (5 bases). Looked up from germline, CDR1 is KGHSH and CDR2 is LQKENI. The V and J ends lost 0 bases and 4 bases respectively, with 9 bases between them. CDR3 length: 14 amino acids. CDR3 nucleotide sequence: TGTGCCAGCTCACCACCGTATAGGGGAGAGACCCAGTACTTC. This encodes CASSPPYRGETQYF.

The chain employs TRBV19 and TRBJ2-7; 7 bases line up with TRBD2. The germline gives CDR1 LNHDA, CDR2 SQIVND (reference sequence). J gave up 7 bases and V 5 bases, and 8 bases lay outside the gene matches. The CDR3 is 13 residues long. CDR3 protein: CASSSSGMAEQYF. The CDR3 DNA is TGTGCCAGTAGTTCCAGCGGGATGGCGGAGCAGTACTTC.

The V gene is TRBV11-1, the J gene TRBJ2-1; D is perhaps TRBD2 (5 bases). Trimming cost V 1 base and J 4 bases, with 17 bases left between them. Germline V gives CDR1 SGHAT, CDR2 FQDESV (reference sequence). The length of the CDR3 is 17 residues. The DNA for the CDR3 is TGTGCCAGCAGCTTAGAGATCATCGGGGTATCATACAATGAGCAGTTCTTC. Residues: CASSLEIIGVSYNEQFF.

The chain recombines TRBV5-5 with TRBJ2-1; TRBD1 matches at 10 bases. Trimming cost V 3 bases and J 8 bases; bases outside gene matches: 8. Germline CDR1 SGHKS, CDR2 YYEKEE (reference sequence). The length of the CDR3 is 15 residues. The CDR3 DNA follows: TGTGCCAGCAGCTCCTGGGGACAGGGGAACGATGAGCAGTTCTTC. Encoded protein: CASSSWGQGNDEQFF. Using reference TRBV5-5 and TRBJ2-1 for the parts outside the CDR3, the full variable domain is DAGVTQSPTHLIKTRGQQVTLRCSPISGHKSVSWYQQVLGQGPQFIFQYYEKEERGRGNFPDRFSARQFPNYSSELNVNALLLGDSALYLCASSSWGQGNDEQFFGPGTRLTVL.

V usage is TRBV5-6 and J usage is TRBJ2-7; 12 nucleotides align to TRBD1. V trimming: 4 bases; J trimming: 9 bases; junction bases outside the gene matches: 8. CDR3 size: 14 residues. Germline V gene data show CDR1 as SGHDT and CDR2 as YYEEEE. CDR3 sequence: CASSDGTGGYGQYF. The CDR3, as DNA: TGTGCCAGCAGCGATGGGACAGGGGGCTATGGGCAGTACTTC.

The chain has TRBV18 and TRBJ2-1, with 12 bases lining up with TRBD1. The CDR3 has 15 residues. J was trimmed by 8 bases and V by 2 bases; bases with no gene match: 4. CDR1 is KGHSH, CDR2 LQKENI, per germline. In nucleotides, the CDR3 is TGTGCCAGCTCACCAGGGACAGGGGGCCGGGATGAGCAGTTCTTC. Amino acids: CASSPGTGGRDEQFF. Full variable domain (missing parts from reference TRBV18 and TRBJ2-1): NAGVMQNPRHLVRRRGQEARLRCSPMKGHSHVYWYRQLPEEGLKFMVYLQKENIIDESGMPKERFSAEFPKEGPSILRIQQVVRGDSAAYFCASSPGTGGRDEQFFGPGTRLTVL.

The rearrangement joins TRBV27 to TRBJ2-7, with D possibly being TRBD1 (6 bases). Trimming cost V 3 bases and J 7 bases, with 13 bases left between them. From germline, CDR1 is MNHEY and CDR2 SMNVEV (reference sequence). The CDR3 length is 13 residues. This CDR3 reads CASSLTTGREQYF. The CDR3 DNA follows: TGTGCCAGCAGTTTGACTACAGGGAGAGAGCAGTACTTC.

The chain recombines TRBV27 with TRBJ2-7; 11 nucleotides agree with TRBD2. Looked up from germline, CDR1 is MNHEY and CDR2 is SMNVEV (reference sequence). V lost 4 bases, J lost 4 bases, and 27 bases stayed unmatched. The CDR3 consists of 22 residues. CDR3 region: CASSSLGVVNTSGRSLGYEQYF. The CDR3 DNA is TGTGCCAGCAGTTCCCTTGGCGTAGTGAACACTAGCGGGAGATCCTTGGGATACGAGCAGTACTTC.

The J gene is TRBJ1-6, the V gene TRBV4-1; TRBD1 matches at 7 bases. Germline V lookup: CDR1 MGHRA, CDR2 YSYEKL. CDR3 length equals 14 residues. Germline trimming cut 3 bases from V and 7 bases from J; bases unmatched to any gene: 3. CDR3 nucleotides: TGCGCCAGCAGCCATACAGGGGACAATTCACCCCTCCACTTT. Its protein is CASSHTGDNSPLHF.

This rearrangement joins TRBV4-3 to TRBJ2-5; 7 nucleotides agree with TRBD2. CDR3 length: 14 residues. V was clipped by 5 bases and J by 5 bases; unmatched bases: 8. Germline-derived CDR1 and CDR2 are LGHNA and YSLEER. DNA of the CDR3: TGCGCCAGCAGCGTCGGACTAGATCGGGAGACCCAGTACTTC. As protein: CASSVGLDRETQYF.

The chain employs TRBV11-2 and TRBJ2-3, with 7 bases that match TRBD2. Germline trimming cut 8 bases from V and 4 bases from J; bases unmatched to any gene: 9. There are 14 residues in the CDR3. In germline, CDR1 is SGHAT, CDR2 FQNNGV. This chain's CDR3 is CASGSGIPPDTQYF. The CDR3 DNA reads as TGTGCCAGCGGGAGCGGGATTCCGCCAGATACGCAGTATTTT.

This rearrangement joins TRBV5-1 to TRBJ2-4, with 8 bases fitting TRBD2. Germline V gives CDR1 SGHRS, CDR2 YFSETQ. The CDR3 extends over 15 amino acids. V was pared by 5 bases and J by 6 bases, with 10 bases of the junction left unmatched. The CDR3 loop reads CASRQTLAGTNIQYF. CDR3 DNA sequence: TGCGCCAGCAGACAAACCCTAGCGGGCACAAACATTCAGTACTTC.

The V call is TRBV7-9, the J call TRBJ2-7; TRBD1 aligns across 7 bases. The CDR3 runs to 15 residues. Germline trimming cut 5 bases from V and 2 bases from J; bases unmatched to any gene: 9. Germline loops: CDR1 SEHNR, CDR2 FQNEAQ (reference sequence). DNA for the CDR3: TGTGCCAGCAGCCCCCCGAGACAGGGTACCTACGAGCAGTACTTC. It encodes CASSPPRQGTYEQYF.

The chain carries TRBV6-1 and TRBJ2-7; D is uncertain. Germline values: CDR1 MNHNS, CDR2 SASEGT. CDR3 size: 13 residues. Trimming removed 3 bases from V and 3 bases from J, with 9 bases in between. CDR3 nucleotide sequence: TGTGCCAGCAGTGAGCCAAGTATCTACGAGCAGTACTTC. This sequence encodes CASSEPSIYEQYF.

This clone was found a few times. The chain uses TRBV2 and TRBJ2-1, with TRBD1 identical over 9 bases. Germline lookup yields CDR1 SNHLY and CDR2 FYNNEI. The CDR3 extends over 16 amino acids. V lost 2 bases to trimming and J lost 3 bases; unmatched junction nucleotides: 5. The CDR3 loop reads CASSESGTGLYNEQFF. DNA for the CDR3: TGTGCCAGCAGTGAAAGCGGGACAGGGCTCTACAATGAGCAGTTCTTC.

The CDR3 reads CASSPGTDYEQYF. The CDR3 DNA sequence: TGTGCCAGCAGTCCAGGGACAGACTACGAGCAGTACTTC. The chain uses TRBV6-1 and TRBJ2-7; 7 bases align to TRBD1. CDR1 is MNHNS, CDR2 SASEGT, per germline. The ends lost 5 bases at V and 3 bases at J; junction bases unmatched: 4. The CDR3 totals 13 residues.

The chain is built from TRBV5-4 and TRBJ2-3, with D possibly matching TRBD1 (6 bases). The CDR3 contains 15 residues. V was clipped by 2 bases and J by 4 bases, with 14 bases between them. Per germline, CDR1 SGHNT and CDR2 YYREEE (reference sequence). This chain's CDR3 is CASSFGGGRADTQYF. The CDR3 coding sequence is TGTGCCAGCAGCTTTGGGGGCGGTCGAGCAGATACGCAGTATTTT.